This T cell receptor beta chain stems from a study of cytomegalovirus exposure and HLA in healthy donors. These donors, healthy bone marrow donors, were studied. Germline CDR1 is KGHSH and CDR2 is LQKENI. CDR3 length equals 15 residues. Trimming stripped 1 base from V and 0 bases from J, with 10 bases between. The primer mix had 60 Vbeta and 13 Jbeta primers. Using immunoSEQ multiplex PCR, the repertoire was profiled, and TCRdb retains in-frame clones only, with some absent. The data show about 210,000 clones, roughly 84% seen once. This clonotype was sampled from a girl between 2 and 10 years old in good health and CMV-seronegative. Material: PBMCs. This sequence joins TRBV18 and TRBJ2-7; D remains ambiguous. CDR3 amino acids: CASSPQTYASYEQYF. Here the CDR3 DNA reads TGTGCCAGCTCACCACAGACTTATGCCTCCTACGAGCAGTACTTC.